This T cell receptor beta chain is from a study of Ad26.COV2.S vaccination and SARS-CoV-2 variants. Whole-study context: Ad26.COV2.S given intramuscularly, once or twice 56 days apart.

The length of the CDR3 is 12 residues. Deletions cut 6 bases from V and 8 bases from J, with 11 bases between. The germline CDR1 and CDR2 sequences are MNHEY and SVGAGI. Data came from immunoSEQ multiplex PCR; TCRdb stores just in-frame clones and leaves some out. The table has about 420,000 clones, approximately 88% seen once. Noted treatment: some 20 received Ad26.COV2.S at low or high dose, single or two shots; about five received placebo; per-sample allocation not given. Material that was analyzed had been drawn on day 63 after the first vaccine or placebo injection. This adult donor, from Boston, was 18-55 years old.

This TCR was sampled from a person between 18 and 59 years old who received the Ad26.COV2.S COVID-19 vaccine or a placebo. The chain uses TRBV6-5 and TRBJ2-1; a weak D match, TRBD1 (5 bases). This sample comprised peripheral blood, obtained in a trial of Ad26.COV2.S vaccine versus placebo. The CDR3 coding sequence is TGTGCCAGCAGAACCTCCAGGGATGAGCAGTTCTTC. Its translation: CASRTSRDEQFF.